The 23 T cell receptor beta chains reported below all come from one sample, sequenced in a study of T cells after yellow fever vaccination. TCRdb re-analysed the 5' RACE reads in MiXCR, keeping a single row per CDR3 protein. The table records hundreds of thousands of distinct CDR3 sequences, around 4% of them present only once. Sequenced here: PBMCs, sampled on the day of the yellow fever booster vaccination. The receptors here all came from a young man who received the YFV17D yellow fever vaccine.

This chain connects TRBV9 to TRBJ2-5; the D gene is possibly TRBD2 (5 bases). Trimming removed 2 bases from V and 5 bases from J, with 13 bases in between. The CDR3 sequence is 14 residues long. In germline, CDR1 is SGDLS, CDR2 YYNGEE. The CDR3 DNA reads TGTGCCAGCAGCGTCCCGGGGTGGGCGGAGACCCAGTACTTC. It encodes CASSVPGWAETQYF.

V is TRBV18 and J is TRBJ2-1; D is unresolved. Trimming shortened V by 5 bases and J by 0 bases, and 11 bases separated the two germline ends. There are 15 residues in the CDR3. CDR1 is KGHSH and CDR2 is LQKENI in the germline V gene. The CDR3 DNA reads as TGTGCCAGCTCAGGCCCCCTGAGCTCCTACAATGAGCAGTTCTTC. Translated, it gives CASSGPLSSYNEQFF.

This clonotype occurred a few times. This CDR3 reads CASSQDFRETRGNEQFF. The CDR3 nucleotides are TGTGCCAGCAGCCAAGACTTTCGCGAGACTAGGGGGAATGAGCAGTTCTTC. This chain links TRBV3-1 with TRBJ2-1, with D perhaps TRBD1 or TRBD2 (6 bases each). The CDR3 covers 17 residues. Trimming removed 0 bases at V and 7 bases at J, with 19 bases between. Germline values: CDR1 LGHDT, CDR2 YNNKEL (reference sequence).

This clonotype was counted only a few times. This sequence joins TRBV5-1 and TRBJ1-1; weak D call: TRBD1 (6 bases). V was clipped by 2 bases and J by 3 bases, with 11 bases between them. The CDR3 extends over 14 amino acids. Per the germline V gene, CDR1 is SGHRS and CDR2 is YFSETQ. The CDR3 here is CASSFGGADTEAFF. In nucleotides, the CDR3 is TGCGCCAGCAGCTTTGGGGGCGCCGACACTGAAGCTTTCTTT.

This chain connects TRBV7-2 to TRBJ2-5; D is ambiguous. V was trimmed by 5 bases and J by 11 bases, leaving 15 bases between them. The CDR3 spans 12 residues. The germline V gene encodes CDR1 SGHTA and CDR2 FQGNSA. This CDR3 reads CASSPKLMTQYF. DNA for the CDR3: TGTGCCAGCAGCCCCAAATTGATGACGCAGTACTTC.

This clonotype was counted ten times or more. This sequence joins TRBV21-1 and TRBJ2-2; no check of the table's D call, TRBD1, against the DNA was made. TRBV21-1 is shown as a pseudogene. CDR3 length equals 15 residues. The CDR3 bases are TGTGCCAGCAGCAAAGAACAGGGAAACACCGGGGAGCTGTTTTTT. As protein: CASSKEQGNTGELFF.

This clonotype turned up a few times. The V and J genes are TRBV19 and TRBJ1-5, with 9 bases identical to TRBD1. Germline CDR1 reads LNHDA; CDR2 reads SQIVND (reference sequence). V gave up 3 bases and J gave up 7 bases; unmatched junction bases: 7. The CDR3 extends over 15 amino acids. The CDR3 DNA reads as TGTGCCAGTAGTATCCCCGGGACAGGGAAACAGCCCCAGCATTTT. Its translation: CASSIPGTGKQPQHF.

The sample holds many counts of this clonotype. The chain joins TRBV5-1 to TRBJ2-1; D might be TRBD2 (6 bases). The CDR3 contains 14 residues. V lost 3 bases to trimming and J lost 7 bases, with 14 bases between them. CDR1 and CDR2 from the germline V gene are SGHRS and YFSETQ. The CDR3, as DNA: TGCGCCAGCAGCTGGACTATGGGTTCAAATGAGCAGTTCTTC. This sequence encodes CASSWTMGSNEQFF.

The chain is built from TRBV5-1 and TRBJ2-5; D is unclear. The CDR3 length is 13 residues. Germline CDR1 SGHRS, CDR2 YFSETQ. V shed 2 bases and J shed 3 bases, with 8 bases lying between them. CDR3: CASSFPWKETQYF. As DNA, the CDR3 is TGCGCCAGCAGCTTTCCCTGGAAAGAGACCCAGTACTTC.

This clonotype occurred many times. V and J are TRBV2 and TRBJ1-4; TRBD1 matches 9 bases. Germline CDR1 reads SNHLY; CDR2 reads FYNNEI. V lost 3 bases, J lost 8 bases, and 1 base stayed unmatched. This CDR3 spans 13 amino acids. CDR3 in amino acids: CASSDGTGEKLFF. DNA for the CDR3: TGTGCCAGCAGTGACGGGACAGGGGAAAAACTGTTTTTT.

The CDR3 is CASRQGRSYEQYV. The CDR3 DNA follows: TGTGCCAGCAGACAGGGGCGTTCCTACGAGCAGTACGTC. The V and J genes are TRBV6-2 or TRBV6-3 and TRBJ2-7; 7 nucleotides match TRBD1. Trimming took 6 bases from V and 1 from J; bases not matched to a gene: 3. This CDR3 is built from 13 residues. Per the germline V gene, CDR1 is MNHEY and CDR2 is SVGEGT.

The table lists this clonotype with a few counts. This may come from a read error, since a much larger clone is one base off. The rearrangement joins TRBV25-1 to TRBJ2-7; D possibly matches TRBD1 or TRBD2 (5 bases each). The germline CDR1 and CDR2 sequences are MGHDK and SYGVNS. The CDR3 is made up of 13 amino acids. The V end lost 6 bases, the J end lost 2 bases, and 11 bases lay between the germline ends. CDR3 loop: CASSREGTYEQYF. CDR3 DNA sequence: TGTGCCAGCAGCCGAGAGGGGACCTACGAGCAGTACTTC.

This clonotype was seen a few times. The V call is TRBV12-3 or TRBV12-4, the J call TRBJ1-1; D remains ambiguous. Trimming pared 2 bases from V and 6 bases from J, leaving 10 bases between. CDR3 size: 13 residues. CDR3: CASSLWPAAEAFF. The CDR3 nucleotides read TGTGCCAGCAGTTTATGGCCGGCAGCTGAAGCTTTCTTT.

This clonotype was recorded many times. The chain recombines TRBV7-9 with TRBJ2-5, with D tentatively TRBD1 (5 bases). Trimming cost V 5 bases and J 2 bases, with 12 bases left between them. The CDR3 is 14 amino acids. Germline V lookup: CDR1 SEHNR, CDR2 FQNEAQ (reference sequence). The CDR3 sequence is CASSPDIGQETQYF. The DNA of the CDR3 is TGTGCCAGCAGCCCGGACATTGGGCAAGAGACCCAGTACTTC.

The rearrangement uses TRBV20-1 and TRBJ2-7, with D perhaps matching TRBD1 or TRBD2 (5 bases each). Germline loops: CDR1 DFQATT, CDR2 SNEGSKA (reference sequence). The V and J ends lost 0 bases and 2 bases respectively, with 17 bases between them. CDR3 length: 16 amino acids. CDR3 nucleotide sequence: TGCAGTGCTAGAGATTCGGGGACGGCGGGCCCCTACGAGCAGTACGTC. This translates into CSARDSGTAGPYEQYV.

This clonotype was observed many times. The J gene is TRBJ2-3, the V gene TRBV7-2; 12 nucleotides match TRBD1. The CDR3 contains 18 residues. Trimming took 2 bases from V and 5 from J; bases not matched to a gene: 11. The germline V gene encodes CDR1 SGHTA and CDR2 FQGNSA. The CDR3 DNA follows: TGTGCCAGCAGCTTACCGGGACAGGGGGCGCGATTTGAAGATACGCAGTATTTT. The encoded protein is CASSLPGQGARFEDTQYF.

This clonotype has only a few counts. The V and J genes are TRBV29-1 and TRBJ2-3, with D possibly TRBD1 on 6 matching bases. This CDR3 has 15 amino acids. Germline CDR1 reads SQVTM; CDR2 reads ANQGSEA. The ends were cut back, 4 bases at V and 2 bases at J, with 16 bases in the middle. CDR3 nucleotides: TGCAGCGTTGCTACCTCAGGGGCCTCCACAGATACGCAGTATTTT. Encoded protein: CSVATSGASTDTQYF.

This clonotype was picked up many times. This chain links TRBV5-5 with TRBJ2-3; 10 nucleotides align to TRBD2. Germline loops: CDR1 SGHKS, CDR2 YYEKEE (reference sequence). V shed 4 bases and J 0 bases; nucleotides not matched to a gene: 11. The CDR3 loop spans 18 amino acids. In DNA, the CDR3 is TGTGCCAGCAGCGGAACTAGCGGGGCCCGTGCTAGCACAGATACGCAGTATTTT. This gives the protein CASSGTSGARASTDTQYF.

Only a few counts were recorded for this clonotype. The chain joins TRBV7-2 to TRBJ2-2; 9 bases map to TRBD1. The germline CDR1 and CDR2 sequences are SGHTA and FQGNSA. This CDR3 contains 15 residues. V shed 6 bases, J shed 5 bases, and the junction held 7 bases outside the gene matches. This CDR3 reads CASSQQGARTGELFF. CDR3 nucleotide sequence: TGTGCCAGCAGTCAACAGGGGGCAAGGACCGGGGAGCTGTTTTTT.

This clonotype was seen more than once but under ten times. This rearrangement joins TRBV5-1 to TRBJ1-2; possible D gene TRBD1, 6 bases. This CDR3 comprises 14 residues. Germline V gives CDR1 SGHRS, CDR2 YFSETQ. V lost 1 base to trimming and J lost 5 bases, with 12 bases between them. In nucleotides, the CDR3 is TGCGCCAGCAGCTTGATAGCAGGGACATATGGCTACACCTTC. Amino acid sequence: CASSLIAGTYGYTF. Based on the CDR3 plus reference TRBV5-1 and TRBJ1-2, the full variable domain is KAGVTQTPRYLIKTRGQQVTLSCSPISGHRSVSWYQQTPGQGLQFLFEYFSETQRNKGNFPGRFSGRQFSNSRSEMNVSTLELGDSALYLCASSLIAGTYGYTFGSGTRLTVV.

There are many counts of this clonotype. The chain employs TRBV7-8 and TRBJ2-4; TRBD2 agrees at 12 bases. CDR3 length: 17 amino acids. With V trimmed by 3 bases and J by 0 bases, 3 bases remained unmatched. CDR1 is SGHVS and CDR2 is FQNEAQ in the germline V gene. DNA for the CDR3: TGTGCCAGCAGCTTCGTACTAGCGGGGGGAGCCAAAAACATTCAGTACTTC. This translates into CASSFVLAGGAKNIQYF. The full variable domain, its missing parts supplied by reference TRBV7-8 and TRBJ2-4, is GAGVSQSPRYKVAKRGQDVALRCDPISGHVSLFWYQQALGQGPEFLTYFQNEAQLDKSGLPSDRFFAERPEGSVSTLKIQRTQQEDSAVYLCASSFVLAGGAKNIQYFGAGTRLSVL.

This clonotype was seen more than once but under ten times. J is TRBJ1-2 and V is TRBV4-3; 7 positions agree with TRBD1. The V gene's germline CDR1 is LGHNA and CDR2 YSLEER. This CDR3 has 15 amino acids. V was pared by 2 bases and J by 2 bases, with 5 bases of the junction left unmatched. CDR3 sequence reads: CASSQTTTGNYGYTF. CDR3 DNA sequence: TGCGCCAGCAGCCAAACGACGACAGGGAACTATGGCTACACCTTC.

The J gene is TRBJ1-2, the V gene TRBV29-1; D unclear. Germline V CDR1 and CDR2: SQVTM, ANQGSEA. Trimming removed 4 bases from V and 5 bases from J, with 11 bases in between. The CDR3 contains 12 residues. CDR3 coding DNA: TGCAGCGTTGGGGAAGCCCTATATGGCTACACCTTC. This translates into CSVGEALYGYTF.